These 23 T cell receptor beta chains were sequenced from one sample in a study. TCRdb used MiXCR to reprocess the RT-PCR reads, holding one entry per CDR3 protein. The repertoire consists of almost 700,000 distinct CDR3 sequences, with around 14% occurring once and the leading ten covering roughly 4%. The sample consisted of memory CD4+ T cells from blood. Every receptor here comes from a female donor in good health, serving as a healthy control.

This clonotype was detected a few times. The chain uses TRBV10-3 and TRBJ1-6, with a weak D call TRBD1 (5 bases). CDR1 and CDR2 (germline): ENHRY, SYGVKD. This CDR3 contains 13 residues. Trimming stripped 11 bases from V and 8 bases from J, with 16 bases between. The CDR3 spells CAGRDALDSPLHF. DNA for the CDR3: TGTGCCGGGAGGGACGCTTTAGATTCACCCCTCCACTTT.

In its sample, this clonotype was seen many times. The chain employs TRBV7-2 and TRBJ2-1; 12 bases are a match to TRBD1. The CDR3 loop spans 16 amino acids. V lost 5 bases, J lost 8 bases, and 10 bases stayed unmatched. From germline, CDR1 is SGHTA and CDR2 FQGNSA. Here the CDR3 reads CASSLGPGTGGDEQFF. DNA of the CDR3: TGTGCCAGCAGCCTTGGACCCGGGACAGGGGGCGATGAGCAGTTCTTC.

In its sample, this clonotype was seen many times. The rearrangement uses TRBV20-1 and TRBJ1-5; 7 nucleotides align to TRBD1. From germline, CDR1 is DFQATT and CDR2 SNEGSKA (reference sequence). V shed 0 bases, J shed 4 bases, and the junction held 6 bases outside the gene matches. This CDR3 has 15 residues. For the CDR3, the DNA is TGCAGTGCTAGAGATCGGAGACAGGGTAATCAGCCCCAGCATTTT. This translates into CSARDRRQGNQPQHF.

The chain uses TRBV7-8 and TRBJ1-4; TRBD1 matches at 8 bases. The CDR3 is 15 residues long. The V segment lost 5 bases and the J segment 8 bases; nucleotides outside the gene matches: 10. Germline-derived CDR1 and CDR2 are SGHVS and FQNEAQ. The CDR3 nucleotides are TGTGCCAGCAGCATCTTCAGGGGGCAGGGGGAAAAACTGTTTTTT. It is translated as CASSIFRGQGEKLFF.

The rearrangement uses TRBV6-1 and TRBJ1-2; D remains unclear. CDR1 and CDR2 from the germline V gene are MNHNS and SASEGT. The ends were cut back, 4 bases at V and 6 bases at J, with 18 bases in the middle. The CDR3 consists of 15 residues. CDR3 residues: CASSVTLRVLDGYTF. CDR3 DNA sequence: TGTGCCAGCAGTGTCACCTTGCGGGTATTAGATGGCTACACCTTC.

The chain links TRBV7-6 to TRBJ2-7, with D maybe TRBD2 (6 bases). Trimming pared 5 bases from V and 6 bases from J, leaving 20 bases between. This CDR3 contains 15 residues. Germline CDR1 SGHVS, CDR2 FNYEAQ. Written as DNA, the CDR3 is TGTGCCAGCAGCCCACGGGACTCTCAGATAGCCGAGCAGTACTTC. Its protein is CASSPRDSQIAEQYF.

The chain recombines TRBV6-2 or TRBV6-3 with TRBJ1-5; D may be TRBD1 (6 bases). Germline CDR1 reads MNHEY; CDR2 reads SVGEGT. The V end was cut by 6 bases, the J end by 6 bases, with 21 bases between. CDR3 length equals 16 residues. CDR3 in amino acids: CASRPSGRGISQPQHF. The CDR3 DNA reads TGTGCCAGCAGACCATCCGGGAGGGGGATTAGTCAGCCCCAGCATTTT.

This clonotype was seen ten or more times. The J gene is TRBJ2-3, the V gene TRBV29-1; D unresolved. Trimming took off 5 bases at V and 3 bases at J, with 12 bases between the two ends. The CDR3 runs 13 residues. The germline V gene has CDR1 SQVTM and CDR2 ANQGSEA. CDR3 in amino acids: CSVKVLGTDTQYF. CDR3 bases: TGCAGCGTTAAGGTTTTAGGGACAGATACGCAGTATTTT.

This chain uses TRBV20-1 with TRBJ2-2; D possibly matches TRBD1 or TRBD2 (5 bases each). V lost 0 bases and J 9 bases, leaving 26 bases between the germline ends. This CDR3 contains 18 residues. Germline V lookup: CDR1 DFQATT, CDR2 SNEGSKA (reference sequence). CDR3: CSARDSLTRGVHSRELFF. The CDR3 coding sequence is TGCAGTGCTAGAGATTCACTCACGAGAGGGGTCCATTCCAGGGAGCTGTTTTTT.

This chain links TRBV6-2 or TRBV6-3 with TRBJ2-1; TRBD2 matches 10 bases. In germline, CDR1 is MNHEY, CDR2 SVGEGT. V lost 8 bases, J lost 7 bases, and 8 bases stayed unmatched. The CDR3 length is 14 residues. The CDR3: CASYASGRENEQFF. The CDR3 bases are TGTGCCAGCTATGCTAGCGGGAGAGAAAATGAGCAGTTCTTC.

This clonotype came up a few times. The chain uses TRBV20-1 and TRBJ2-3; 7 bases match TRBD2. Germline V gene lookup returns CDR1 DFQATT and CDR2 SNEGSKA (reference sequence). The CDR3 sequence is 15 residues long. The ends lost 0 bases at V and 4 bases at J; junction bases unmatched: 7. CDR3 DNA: TGCAGTGCTAGAGATCGGGCGGGGGTGCCAGATACGCAGTATTTT. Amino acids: CSARDRAGVPDTQYF.

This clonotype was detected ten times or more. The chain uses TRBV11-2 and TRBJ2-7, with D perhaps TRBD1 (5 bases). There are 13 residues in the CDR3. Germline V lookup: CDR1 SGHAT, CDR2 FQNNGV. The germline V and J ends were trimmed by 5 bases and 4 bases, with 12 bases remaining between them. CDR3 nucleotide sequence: TGTGCCAGCAGCCCCCGACAGTCTTACGAGCAGTACTTC. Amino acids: CASSPRQSYEQYF. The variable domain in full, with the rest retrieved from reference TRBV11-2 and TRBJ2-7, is EAGVAQSPRYKIIEKRQSVAFWCNPISGHATLYWYQQILGQGPKLLIQFQNNGVVDDSQLPKDRFSAERLKGVDSTLKIQPAKLEDSAVYLCASSPRQSYEQYFGPGTRLTVT.

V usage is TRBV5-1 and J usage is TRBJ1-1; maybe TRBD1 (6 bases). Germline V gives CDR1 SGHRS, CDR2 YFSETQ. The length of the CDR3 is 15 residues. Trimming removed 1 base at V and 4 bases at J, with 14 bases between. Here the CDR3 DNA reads TGCGCCAGCAGCTTGATCGGGGGCTGGCGCACTGAAGCTTTCTTT. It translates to CASSLIGGWRTEAFF.

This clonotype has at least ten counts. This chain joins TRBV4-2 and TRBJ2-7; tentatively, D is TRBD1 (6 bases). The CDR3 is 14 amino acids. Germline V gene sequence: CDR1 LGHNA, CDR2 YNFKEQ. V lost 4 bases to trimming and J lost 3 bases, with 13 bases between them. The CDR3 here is CASSLTRDNYEQYF. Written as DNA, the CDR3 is TGTGCCAGCAGCCTAACCCGGGACAACTACGAGCAGTACTTC.

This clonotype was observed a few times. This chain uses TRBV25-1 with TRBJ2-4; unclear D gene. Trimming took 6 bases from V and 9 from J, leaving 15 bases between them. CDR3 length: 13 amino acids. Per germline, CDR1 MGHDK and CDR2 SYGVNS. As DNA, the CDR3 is TGTGCCAGCAGCGGTGTAAGGGTGGGCATTCAGTACTTC. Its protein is CASSGVRVGIQYF.

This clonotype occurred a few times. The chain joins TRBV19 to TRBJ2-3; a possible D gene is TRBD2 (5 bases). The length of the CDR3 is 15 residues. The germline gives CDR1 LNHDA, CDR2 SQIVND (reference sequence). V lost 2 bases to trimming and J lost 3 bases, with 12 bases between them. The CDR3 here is CASSIWRGGTDTQYF. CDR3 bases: TGTGCCAGTAGTATATGGCGAGGAGGAACAGATACGCAGTATTTT.

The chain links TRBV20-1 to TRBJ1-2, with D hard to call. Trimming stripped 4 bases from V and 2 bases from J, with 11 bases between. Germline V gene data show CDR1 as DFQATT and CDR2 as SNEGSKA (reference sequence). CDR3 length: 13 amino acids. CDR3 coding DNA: TGCAGTGCTACAGAGTCCTCCAACTATGGCTACACCTTC. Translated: CSATESSNYGYTF.

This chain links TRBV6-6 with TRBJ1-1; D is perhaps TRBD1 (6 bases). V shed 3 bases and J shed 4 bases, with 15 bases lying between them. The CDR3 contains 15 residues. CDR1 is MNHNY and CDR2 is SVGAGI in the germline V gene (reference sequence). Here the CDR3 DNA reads TGTGCCAGCAGTTATTCCGGACAGATTGGCACTGAAGCTTTCTTT. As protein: CASSYSGQIGTEAFF.

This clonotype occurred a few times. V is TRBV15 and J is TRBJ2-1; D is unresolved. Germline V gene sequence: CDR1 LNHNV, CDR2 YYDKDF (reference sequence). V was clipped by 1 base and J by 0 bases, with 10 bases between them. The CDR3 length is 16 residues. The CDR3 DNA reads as TGTGCCACCAGCAGAGTTCAGAAGACCTCCTACAATGAGCAGTTCTTC. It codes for CATSRVQKTSYNEQFF.

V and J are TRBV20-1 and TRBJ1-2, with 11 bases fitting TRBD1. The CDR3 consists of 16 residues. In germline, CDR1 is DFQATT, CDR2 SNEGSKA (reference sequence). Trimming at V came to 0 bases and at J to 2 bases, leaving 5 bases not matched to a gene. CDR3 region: CSARDSGQGGNYGYTF. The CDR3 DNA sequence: TGCAGTGCTAGAGATTCGGGACAGGGGGGGAACTATGGCTACACCTTC.

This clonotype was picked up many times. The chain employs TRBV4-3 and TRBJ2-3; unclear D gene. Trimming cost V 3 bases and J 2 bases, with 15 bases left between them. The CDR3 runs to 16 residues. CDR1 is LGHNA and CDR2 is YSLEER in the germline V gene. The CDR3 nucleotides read TGCGCCAGCAGCCAGGGGATCGGGCCAACCACAGATACGCAGTATTTT. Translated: CASSQGIGPTTDTQYF.

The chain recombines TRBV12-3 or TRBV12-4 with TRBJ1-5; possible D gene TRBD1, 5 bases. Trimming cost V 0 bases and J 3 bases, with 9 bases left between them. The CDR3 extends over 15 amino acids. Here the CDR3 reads CASSLAGTHNQPQHF. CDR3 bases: TGTGCCAGCAGTTTAGCCGGGACGCACAATCAGCCCCAGCATTTT.

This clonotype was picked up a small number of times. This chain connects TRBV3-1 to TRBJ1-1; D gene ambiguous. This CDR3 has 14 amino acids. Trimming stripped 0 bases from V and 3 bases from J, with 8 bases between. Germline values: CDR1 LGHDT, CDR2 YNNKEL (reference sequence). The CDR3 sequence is CASSQEGWDTEAFF. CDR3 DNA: TGTGCCAGCAGCCAAGAGGGCTGGGACACTGAAGCTTTCTTT.